This T cell receptor (beta chain) originates from a study of Graves' ophthalmopathy and Graves' hyperthyroidism. Study-wide results and caveats: Separation of ophthalmopathy from stable hyperthyroidism was achieved by a 13-signature model, at about 89% sensitivity and roughly 81% specificity.

Stable hyperthyroidism meant no ophthalmopathy within 18 months of follow-up. Patients newly diagnosed with hyperthyroidism, under 2 months' duration, were aged 18 to 65, the study reports. Pregnancy or lactation, uncontrolled infections and other autoimmune diseases were grounds for excluding patients. The V and J ends lost 8 bases and 6 bases respectively, with 22 bases between them. This CDR3 has 15 residues. Per germline, CDR1 MDHEN and CDR2 SYDVKM. As the template, RNA transcripts were used to amplify TCR beta CDR3 regions. RT-PCR in the first round used HTBI primers; a second-round multiplex PCR followed. TCRdb called the multiplex PCR reads again in MiXCR, with one record for every CDR3 protein. Among about 620,000 distinct CDR3 sequences listed, about 20% were seen once. This clonotype was detected ten times or more. Its antigen is not identified.

The source is a woman between 18 and 30 years old with stable Graves' hyperthyroidism. Some clones in this sample may be carry-over from other donors' samples. V is TRBV28 and J is TRBJ1-1, with D maybe TRBD1 (5 bases). Sequencing was done on a sample of peripheral blood. CDR3 in amino acids: CASRRNRYGKAEAFF. The CDR3 DNA reads TGTGCCAGCCGCCGAAACAGGTATGGCAAGGCTGAAGCTTTCTTT.